This TCR beta chain was sequenced in a study of shared T cell receptors in the human thymus (TCRdb year 2021). Notes on the research overall: The study examined how self-reactive, shared T-cell receptor alpha chains are generated in the human thymus.

With regard to this clone: Its antigen is currently not known. No much larger clonotype is one base removed from it; base qualities were not supplied.

The library was produced with the immunoSEQ multiplex PCR assay. TCRdb's version of the immuneACCESS table is confined to in-frame rearrangements and falls short of the full clone set. An unresolved V gene accounts for under half of the shortfall where checked; the remainder is of unknown origin. The sample table records approximately 760,000 clones; around 85% of these occur just once. 0.0095% to 0.011% of the sample comes from the top ten. These data were also reused for a study on human thymus T cells. As that second paper reports: In Finland, the donors were immunologically healthy infants who were having open corrective cardiac surgery for congenital heart defects. Thymus tissue was obtained as surgical resects removed during corrective cardiac surgery. Usage of V and J gene segments appeared to be biased in both the thymic and the peripheral blood repertoires. The related research found that thymic TCR repertoires overlapped highly between unrelated individuals. The study characterized TCR alpha and beta repertoires from about 8 infant thymus samples and a few related peripheral blood samples. Donor ages ranging from about 6 to 250 days were recorded, and roughly six male and a couple of female infants were included in the cohort. Thymocytes were mechanically released from the tissue and were stored as pellets of 10-30 million cells at -70 degrees C. A QIAsymphony instrument was used to extract genomic DNA from the frozen cell pellets. The immunoSEQ multiplex PCR assay was used to amplify the TCRB and TCRAD loci from a standardized quantity of quality-controlled genomic DNA. Amplicons spanned the V(D)J region at a length sufficient to cover the CDR3 and identify V and J genes. Through the commercial immunoSEQ service, the amplicons were sequenced on an Illumina platform. Primer bias and sequencing errors were corrected as previously described, and TCRAD and TCRB were defined on the basis of the IMGT database. Repertoires were analysed with immunoSEQ Analyzer 3.0 and VDJTools, covering basic statistics, V/J segment usage, diversity estimates, rarefaction and pairwise overlap. Diversity was estimated with Chao1, ChaoE, Efron-Thisted, Shannon and inverse Simpson indices, and also on datasets down-sampled to the smallest sample. For repertoire overlap, CDR3 nucleotide sequence, V gene and J gene had to match strictly, and clustering was done by Jaccard-based multidimensional scaling. On average, thymus samples yielded 750,000 to 1,000,000 unique TCRB clonotypes, whereas blood samples yielded around 84,000.

This TCR was sampled from a girl under three years old with a congenital heart defect. Donor details come from another sample of the same person, matched by shared clones. The specimen sequenced was thymocytes.

Here the CDR3 is given as CASSRIDDGGASTDTQYF. The nucleotide sequence is TGTGCCAGCTCCCGGATCGATGACGGGGGAGCGAGCACAGATACGCAGTATTTT. The chain couples TRBV18 to TRBJ2-3; 6 matching bases give a weak D call of TRBD2. The germline V gene supplies CDR1 KGHSH and CDR2 LQKENI. V loses 6 bases, J loses 0 bases, and the germline ends lie 22 bases apart. The CDR3 contains 18 residues, cysteine and phenylalanine counted. CDR3 DNA is the only sequence kept; it has 54 bases, read in frame from the first base.